This is a list of T cell receptor beta chains from one sample in a study of T cell responses to AZD1222 COVID-19 vaccine. Repertoires were generated with immunoSEQ multiplex PCR, while TCRdb's copy carries only in-frame clones and drops some. The table lists some 110,000 clones, approximately 90% of them singletons, with 3.5% to 4% in the top ten. This specimen consisted of peripheral blood, obtained 28 days after the second AZD1222 dose. The receptors originated from an adult who received the AZD1222 COVID-19 vaccine. Both conserved end residues are part of each CDR3. Fields, in order: D gene, J gene, V gene, clone size, CDR3 DNA, CDR3 protein. D genes are given only for firm matches. Part of the rows lack a size; the others show once, few, many or a class for expanded clones.

>-|TRBJ1-6|TRBV2|-
TGTGCCAGCACCATAACAGGGATCTCCTATAATTCACCCCTCCACTTT
CASTITGISYNSPLHF
>TRBD1|TRBJ2-3|TRBV3-1/TRBV3-2|-
TGTGCCAGCAGCCAGAACCCGGGACAGGGGGATCAGCCCCAGTATTTT
CASSQNPGQGDQPQYF
>-|TRBJ1-5|TRBV19|-
TGTGCCAGTAGTATTTCATGGCAGGGCCTATCTAGGGAGCCCCAGCATTTT
CASSISWQGLSREPQHF
>-|TRBJ1-1|TRBV14|-
TGTGCCAGCAGCCAAGATTGGGGGCCACACACTGAAGCTTTCTTT
CASSQDWGPHTEAFF
>-|TRBJ2-1|TRBV7-3|-
TGTGCCAGCAGCCTCTGGGTGGGGGGCGGATTTACCTACAATGAGCAGTTCTTC
CASSLWVGGGFTYNEQFF
>-|TRBJ1-2|TRBV25-1|-
TGTGCCAGCAGTGACGCCGGAATCGTCTATGGCTACACCTTC
CASSDAGIVYGYTF
>-|TRBJ2-1|TRBV24-1|-
TGTGCCACCTCGGACCCACAGGGAAGGGATGAGCAGTTCTTC
CATSDPQGRDEQFF
>-|TRBJ1-1|TRBV29-1|-
TGCAGCGCCGTGATGATGGGTAACACTGAAGCTTTCTTT
CSAVMMGNTEAFF
>-|TRBJ1-5|TRBV28|-
TGTGCCAGCAGTTTATCCGGAAGGGGTAGCAATCAGCCCCAGCATTTT
CASSLSGRGSNQPQHF
>TRBD1|TRBJ1-4|TRBV19|few
TGTGCCAGTAGTGGTTGGGACAGGGGGCAAGGTGGACTGTTTTTT
CASSGWDRGQGGLFF
>-|TRBJ1-1|TRBV6-1|-
TGTGCCAGCAGTGAAGCTGCAGGGATGGGCACTGAAGCTTTCTTT
CASSEAAGMGTEAFF
>-|TRBJ1-6|TRBV6-2/TRBV6-3|-
TGTGCCAGCAGTTTAAGGGCTTATGCGAATTCACCCCTCCACTTT
CASSLRAYANSPLHF
>TRBD1|TRBJ1-5|TRBV4-3|-
TGCGCCAGCAGCCAAGATGGGACAGGGAGTCAGCCCCAGCATTTT
CASSQDGTGSQPQHF
>-|TRBJ1-5|TRBV28|-
TGTGCCAGCGCCTTCGCCGGGAGGCAGCCCCAGCATTTT
CASAFAGRQPQHF
>-|TRBJ1-2|TRBV6-5|few
TGTGCCAGCAGCCACAGGGAGGCTGAAGGCTACACCTTC
CASSHREAEGYTF
>TRBD1|TRBJ1-1|TRBV5-1|-
TGCGCCAGCAGCGGACAGGGAGGGTGGTTCACTGAAGCTTTCTTT
CASSGQGGWFTEAFF
>-|TRBJ1-6|TRBV6-6|-
TGTGCCAGCAGCAAGACAGAGTATAATTCACCCCTCCACTTT
CASSKTEYNSPLHF
>-|TRBJ2-2|TRBV9|-
TGTGCCAGCAGCTACAGATTTGGCACCGGGGAGCTGTTTTTT
CASSYRFGTGELFF
>-|TRBJ1-1|TRBV4-2|once
TGTGCCAGCAGCCAACATCCCAAGGTAGGGGCTTTCTTT
CASSQHPKVGAFF
>-|TRBJ1-1|TRBV18|-
TGTGCCAGCTCACAGGGGCTGGGAAACACTGAAGCTTTCTTT
CASSQGLGNTEAFF
>TRBD1|TRBJ2-3|TRBV28|-
TGTGCCAGCAGCCTTATAGACAGGGTAACCGATACGCAGTATTTT
CASSLIDRVTDTQYF
>-|TRBJ1-1|TRBV7-9|once
TGTGCCAGCACTACTAACACTGAAGCTTTCTTT
CASTTNTEAFF
>-|TRBJ1-1|TRBV18|-
TGTGCCAGCTCACCAGGACAGCTGAACACTGAAGCTTTCTTT
CASSPGQLNTEAFF
>-|TRBJ1-1|TRBV6-5|-
TGTGCCAGCAGGCCCCGGGACACTAAAGCTTTCTTT
CASRPRDTKAFF
>TRBD1|TRBJ1-6|TRBV28|few
TGTGCCAGCAGTTTACGTGCAGGGGGGAGCTCCTATAATTCACCCCTCCACTTT
CASSLRAGGSSYNSPLHF
>-|TRBJ2-7|TRBV6-5|-
TGTGCCAGCAGGGGGACGGCCCAGAGGAACGAGCAGTACTTC
CASRGTAQRNEQYF
>-|TRBJ1-1|TRBV7-2|-
TGTGCCAGCAGCTTATCTGGGCATTCGAACACTGAAGCTTTCTTT
CASSLSGHSNTEAFF
>TRBD1|TRBJ2-7|TRBV28|-
TGTGCCAGCAGTCCTGGCCAGGGGGACGAGCAGTACTTC
CASSPGQGDEQYF
>-|TRBJ2-4|TRBV19|once
TGTGCCAGTAGTATAACAGGAACGCTCGTAAACATTCAGTACTTC
CASSITGTLVNIQYF
>TRBD1|TRBJ2-1|TRBV19|-
TGTGCCAGTAGTATCTCGGACAGGGCCGAGCAGTTCTTC
CASSISDRAEQFF
>-|TRBJ1-2|TRBV19|-
TGTGCCAGCAGACTCGCCTTAAACTATGGCTACACCTTC
CASRLALNYGYTF
>-|TRBJ2-5|TRBV9|-
TGTGCCAGCAGCGTAGGGTGGGACCCAGAGACCCAGTACTTC
CASSVGWDPETQYF
>-|TRBJ1-1|TRBV6-1|-
TGTGCCAGCAGTGAAGCGCTTCTGGTAGGGAAGGCTTTCTTT
CASSEALLVGKAFF
>-|TRBJ2-2|TRBV19|-
TGTGCCAGTAGTATAGTCCCTAACGGGGAGCTGTTTTTT
CASSIVPNGELFF
>-|TRBJ1-2|TRBV12-3/TRBV12-4|-
TGTGCCAGCAGTAAGAGTAATGGCTACACCTTC
CASSKSNGYTF
>TRBD2|TRBJ2-1|TRBV28|-
TGTGCCAGCATCCGGTTTAGGACTAGCGGCAACAATGAGCAGTTCTTC
CASIRFRTSGNNEQFF
>-|TRBJ1-1|TRBV25-1|-
TGTGCCAGCAGTGAAAATCTCGTCGCCGGCACTGAAGCTTTCTTT
CASSENLVAGTEAFF
>TRBD1|TRBJ2-7|TRBV5-6|-
TGTGCCAGCAGCTTCGGGACAGGGACCGGCTACGAGCAGTACTTC
CASSFGTGTGYEQYF
>-|TRBJ2-2|TRBV27|-
TGTGCCAGCAGTAGACGGACGGGTCCCGGGGAGCTGTTTTTT
CASSRRTGPGELFF
>TRBD1|TRBJ1-2|TRBV5-1|-
TGCGCCAGCAGCTTGGGACAGGGTATTGGCTACACCTTC
CASSLGQGIGYTF